These 9 T cell receptor beta chains share one sample of origin, sequenced in a study of somatic mutations in cytotoxic T cells in rheumatoid arthritis. The repertoire was sequenced with immunoSEQ multiplex PCR; TCRdb's copy has only in-frame clones and lacks some. The sample carries 12,000 or so clones, more than 75% recorded once. Material for sequencing was CD8+ T cells sorted from blood. The receptor set was obtained from a man between 50 and 59 years old in good health.

The chain has TRBV5-1 and TRBJ2-1; maybe TRBD2 (6 bases). V shed 1 base and J shed 8 bases, with 7 bases lying between them. CDR1 and CDR2 (germline): SGHRS, YFSETQ. CDR3 length: 12 amino acids. The CDR3 loop is CASSLTSYEQFF. The CDR3 coding sequence is TGCGCCAGCAGCTTGACTAGCTATGAGCAGTTCTTC.

The V gene is TRBV30, the J gene TRBJ2-2; D is unresolved. V was shortened by 5 bases and J by 4 bases, with 8 bases between the two germline ends. The CDR3 totals 12 residues. Germline V gene lookup returns CDR1 GTSNPN and CDR2 SVGIG (reference sequence). The CDR3 nucleotides are TGTGCCTGGTCCTCGGGCACCGGGGAGCTGTTTTTT. Translating gives CAWSSGTGELFF. Full variable domain (outside the CDR3, taken from reference TRBV30 and TRBJ2-2): SQTIHQWPATLVQPVGSPLSLECTVEGTSNPNLYWYRQAAGRGLQLLFYSVGIGQISSEVPQNLSASRPQDRQFILSSKKLLLSDSGFYLCAWSSGTGELFFGEGSRLTVL.

The chain has TRBV15 and TRBJ1-2; tentatively, D is TRBD1 (6 bases). Germline V gene sequence: CDR1 LNHNV, CDR2 YYDKDF (reference sequence). The CDR3 covers 16 residues. V lost 8 bases and J 5 bases, leaving 24 bases between the germline ends. This CDR3 reads CATQKPGRGGKYGYTF. CDR3 sequence (DNA): TGTGCCACCCAAAAACCCGGTCGGGGGGGCAAATATGGCTACACCTTC.

The chain couples TRBV6-4 to TRBJ2-1; 8 nucleotides align to TRBD1. This CDR3 has 15 amino acids. V lost 2 bases to trimming and J lost 7 bases; unmatched junction nucleotides: 7. The V gene's germline CDR1 is MRHNA and CDR2 SNTAGT. DNA for the CDR3: TGTGCCAGCAGTGACCTTTGGACAGGGCTGAATGAGCAGTTCTTC. Its translation: CASSDLWTGLNEQFF.

J is TRBJ2-7 and V is TRBV5-4; TRBD1 agrees at 8 bases. The ends lost 0 bases at V and 4 bases at J; junction bases unmatched: 9. The length of the CDR3 is 16 residues. Germline V lookup: CDR1 SGHNT, CDR2 YYREEE (reference sequence). The CDR3 sequence is CASSLVLRQGLYEQYV. The DNA of the CDR3 is TGTGCCAGCAGCTTGGTTTTGCGACAGGGGTTGTACGAGCAGTACGTC.

The gene calls are TRBV4-1 and TRBJ2-3, with D tentatively TRBD2 (7 bases). Germline CDR1 and CDR2: MGHRA and YSYEKL. The CDR3 totals 17 residues. V lost 1 base and J lost 5, with 19 bases in between. CDR3 amino acids: CASSQGAPGGPLDTQYF. The CDR3 DNA follows: TGCGCCAGCAGCCAAGGGGCCCCCGGGGGGCCGCTAGATACGCAGTATTTT.

This chain links TRBV7-8 with TRBJ2-2; tentatively, D is TRBD2 (6 bases). Germline assignment: CDR1 SGHVS and CDR2 FQNEAQ. V lost 8 bases, J lost 2 bases, and 15 bases lay in between. The CDR3 extends over 15 amino acids. CDR3 nucleotides: TGTGCCAGCCACCGACGGGAGATTAACACCGGGGAGCTGTTTTTT. Translating gives CASHRREINTGELFF.

By frequency in the sample, this clone is medium-sized. Written as DNA, the CDR3 is TGTGCCAGCATGGAGGGGGGGGCCCAGCATTTT. Translation: CASMEGGAQHF. This chain links TRBV2 with TRBJ1-5; D is perhaps TRBD1 (6 bases). V was pared by 7 bases and J by 11 bases, with 12 bases between. The germline gives CDR1 SNHLY, CDR2 FYNNEI. This CDR3 is 11 amino acids long.

The sample holds one count of this clone. This chain uses TRBV27 with TRBJ1-5; D is possibly TRBD1 (5 bases). In germline, CDR1 is MNHEY, CDR2 SMNVEV (reference sequence). Trimming shortened V by 5 bases and J by 6 bases, and 17 bases separated the two germline ends. This CDR3 is 15 amino acids long. CDR3 DNA sequence: TGTGCCAGCAGTCCTGGGACCGCCGGATCTCAGCCCCAGCATTTT. Its protein product is CASSPGTAGSQPQHF.